This T cell receptor beta chain was sequenced for a study of blood T cell repertoires in COVID-19. Study context: COVID-19 samples from acute and convalescent phases originated in the United States, Italy and Spain.

The length of the CDR3 is 13 residues. Germline V gene sequence: CDR1 SQVTM, CDR2 ANQGSEA. Original processing notes: How many nucleated cells were present was estimated from reference gene primer amplification. Libraries were prepared by immunoSEQ multiplex PCR; TCRdb keeps only in-frame clonotypes and omits some of them. V and J calls and clone size are copied from that table; D and trimming were computed from the DNA. The sample gives 150,000 to 200,000 clones, approximately 81% of which show up once; 15% to 20% is in the top ten. Comments on this clone: Germline is not matched at one junction end, which may reflect a read error.

The source of this sequence is a man aged 60 to 75 who had recovered from COVID-19. The sample taken for sequencing was PBMCs or T cells enriched from blood (not recorded which). This chain links TRBV29-1 with TRBJ1-5; 8 nucleotides match TRBD1. The CDR3 loop reads CSVWAGGNQPQHF. The CDR3 DNA sequence: TGCAGCGTTTGGGCAGGGGGCAACCAGCCCCAGCATTTT.